A single sample gave rise to the 14 T cell receptor beta chains below, sequenced in a study of OX40 agonist ivuxolimab in advanced cancers. TCRdb's copy holds only in-frame clones and misses some; the assay was immunoSEQ multiplex PCR. In the table there are around 50,000 clones, over 75% of which are singletons. The material sequenced was CD4+ or CD8+ T cells sorted from blood, taken in a trial of the OX40 agonist ivuxolimab. Receptor source: an adult with an advanced solid tumor such as melanoma, head and neck, liver or kidney cancer.

This clone was seen just once. J is TRBJ2-1 and V is TRBV19; the match to TRBD2 covers 7 bases. The germline CDR1 and CDR2 sequences are LNHDA and SQIVND (reference sequence). V trimming: 3 bases; J trimming: 4 bases; junction bases outside the gene matches: 9. The CDR3 sequence is 16 residues long. The CDR3, as DNA: TGTGCCAGTAGTATTCCGTCCGAGCGGGAATACAATGAGCAGTTCTTC. This encodes CASSIPSEREYNEQFF.

This clone was counted once. The rearrangement uses TRBV11-2 and TRBJ2-1; D call uncertain. The germline V gene encodes CDR1 SGHAT and CDR2 FQNNGV. Trimming pared 0 bases from V and 6 bases from J, leaving 12 bases between. This CDR3 spans 15 amino acids. The CDR3 nucleotides are TGTGCCAGCAGCTTAGATGCAGTCGGATCCAATGAGCAGTTCTTC. It specifies CASSLDAVGSNEQFF.

This clone came up once. The chain recombines TRBV28 with TRBJ2-7; 12 bases align to TRBD1. CDR3 length equals 15 residues. With V trimmed by 7 bases and J by 5 bases, 9 bases remained unmatched. Per the germline V gene, CDR1 is MDHEN and CDR2 is SYDVKM. This chain's CDR3 is CASTTPGTGGNEQYF. The CDR3 coding sequence is TGTGCCAGCACCACCCCTGGGACAGGGGGCAACGAGCAGTACTTC.

The chain links TRBV30 to TRBJ2-3; 15 bases line up with TRBD2. This CDR3 is 14 amino acids long. Germline values: CDR1 GTSNPN, CDR2 SVGIG (reference sequence). V dropped 5 bases and J dropped 7; count of bases not matched to a gene: 4. The CDR3 loop is CAWGLAGGINTQYF. CDR3 nucleotides: TGTGCCTGGGGACTAGCGGGAGGGATAAATACGCAGTATTTT.

The chain employs TRBV18 and TRBJ2-1; D is uncertain. Germline assignment: CDR1 KGHSH and CDR2 LQKENI. The CDR3 has 12 residues. V was trimmed by 3 bases and J by 7 bases, leaving 7 bases between them. This CDR3 is CASSPQGNEQFF. The CDR3 DNA reads as TGTGCCAGCTCACCTCAAGGGAATGAGCAGTTCTTC.

Written as DNA, the CDR3 is TGTGCCTGGAGCCCGGGGAAATCGGATACGCAGTATTTT. It specifies CAWSPGKSDTQYF. The J gene is TRBJ2-3, the V gene TRBV30; TRBD2 is a possible D gene (5 bases). This CDR3 is 13 amino acids long. V was pared by 3 bases and J by 6 bases, with 13 bases between. Per the germline V gene, CDR1 is GTSNPN and CDR2 is SVGIG (reference sequence).

The chain has TRBV7-3 and TRBJ2-1; no definite D call. Trimming left V 5 bases short and J 0 bases short, with 5 bases between. Germline V gives CDR1 SGHTA, CDR2 FQGTGA. The CDR3 consists of 13 residues. The CDR3 here is CASSQDSYNEQFF. As DNA, the CDR3 is TGTGCCAGCAGCCAAGACTCCTACAATGAGCAGTTCTTC.

By share of the sample, this clone is medium-sized (0.01 to 0.1%). V is TRBV11-2 and J is TRBJ2-2; the D call may be TRBD1 or TRBD2 (5 bases each). CDR3 length: 15 residues. The V gene's germline CDR1 is SGHAT and CDR2 FQNNGV. The V end was cut by 5 bases, the J end by 5 bases, with 15 bases between. CDR3 coding DNA: TGTGCCAGCAGCCCCCGGGACCATCGGACCGGGGAGCTGTTTTTT. This encodes CASSPRDHRTGELFF.

V and J are TRBV2 and TRBJ1-2; D not certain. The ends were cut back, 2 bases at V and 3 bases at J, with 10 bases in the middle. The length of the CDR3 is 14 residues. Germline lookup yields CDR1 SNHLY and CDR2 FYNNEI. The chain's CDR3 is CASSETADDYGYTF. Here the CDR3 DNA reads TGTGCCAGCAGTGAAACGGCGGATGACTATGGCTACACCTTC. Based on the CDR3 plus reference TRBV2 and TRBJ1-2, the full variable domain is EPEVTQTPSHQVTQMGQEVILRCVPISNHLYFYWYRQILGQKVEFLVSFYNNEISEKSEIFDDQFSVERPDGSNFTLKIRSTKLEDSAMYFCASSETADDYGYTFGSGTRLTVV.

In nucleotides, the CDR3 is TGTGCCAGCAGTTTAGAACAGGGGAAGGTCTACGAGCAGTACTTC. As protein: CASSLEQGKVYEQYF. The V call is TRBV27, the J call TRBJ2-7; 7 bases are shared with TRBD1. Germline V gene lookup returns CDR1 MNHEY and CDR2 SMNVEV (reference sequence). V shed 2 bases and J 3 bases; nucleotides not matched to a gene: 7. The CDR3 sequence is 15 residues long.

J is TRBJ2-7 and V is TRBV19; D is uncertain. This CDR3 is built from 15 residues. Germline V gene sequence: CDR1 LNHDA, CDR2 SQIVND (reference sequence). V lost 5 bases to trimming and J lost 7 bases, with 21 bases between them. CDR3 sequence: CASSPDMVIGSEQYF. As DNA, the CDR3 is TGTGCCAGTAGTCCAGACATGGTAATTGGATCTGAGCAGTACTTC. Together with reference TRBV19 and TRBJ2-7, the CDR3 gives the full variable domain: DGGITQSPKYLFRKEGQNVTLSCEQNLNHDAMYWYRQDPGQGLRLIYYSQIVNDFQKGDIAEGYSVSREKKESFPLTVTSAQKNPTAFYLCASSPDMVIGSEQYFGPGTRLTVT.

This clone was recorded only once. The gene calls are TRBV6-5 and TRBJ2-3, with 8 positions matching TRBD2. Trimming took 2 bases from V and 1 from J; bases not matched to a gene: 5. This CDR3 comprises 16 residues. Per germline, CDR1 MNHEY and CDR2 SVGAGI. The CDR3 nucleotides read TGTGCCAGCAGTTACACGCAACTAGCGGGCACAGATACGCAGTATTTT. Protein sequence: CASSYTQLAGTDTQYF.

The V gene is TRBV15, the J gene TRBJ2-1; TRBD2 matches at 10 bases. Germline V gene lookup returns CDR1 LNHNV and CDR2 YYDKDF (reference sequence). The CDR3 contains 16 residues. V gave up 0 bases and J gave up 4 bases; unmatched junction bases: 3. CDR3: CATSRDHSGRYNEQFF. The CDR3 DNA reads TGTGCCACCAGCAGAGATCATAGCGGGAGGTACAATGAGCAGTTCTTC. Variable domain in full (rest from reference TRBV15 and TRBJ2-1): DAMVIQNPRYQVTQFGKPVTLSCSQTLNHNVMYWYQQKSSQAPKLLFHYYDKDFNNEADTPDNFQSRRPNTSFCFLDIRSPGLGDTAMYLCATSRDHSGRYNEQFFGPGTRLTVL.

This chain joins TRBV11-2 and TRBJ2-2, with 9 bases that match TRBD2. The CDR3 runs to 16 residues. The J segment lost 1 base and the V segment lost 5 bases, leaving 5 bases of the junction unmatched. Per germline, CDR1 SGHAT and CDR2 FQNNGV. The chain's CDR3 is CASSGLSGRNTGELFF. In nucleotides, the CDR3 is TGTGCCAGCAGCGGGCTTAGCGGGAGGAACACCGGGGAGCTGTTTTTT.